These T cell receptor beta chains were read from a single sample in a study of healthy donors' naive CD4 and CD8 T cells. MiXCR, applied by TCRdb to the reads, yields one record per CDR3 protein. The data show 200,000 or so distinct CDR3 sequences, under 85% seen once. What was sequenced was naive CD4+ and CD8+ T cells sorted from blood, pooled from several donors. These receptors came from a pool of human donors in good health; the sample pools cells from several healthy donors. Each CDR3 is given with its conserved first and last residue. D genes are given only for firm matches. Some rows have no size entry. The others give once, few or many, or a class for an expanded clone.

j_call clone_size v_call d_call cdr3_aa cdr3_nt
TRBJ1-1 . TRBV29-1 . CSVGAQLGFTEAFF TGCAGCGTTGGAGCTCAATTGGGGTTCACTGAAGCTTTCTTT
TRBJ2-1 . TRBV5-6 . CASSLWARGLPDYNEQFF TGTGCCAGCAGCTTGTGGGCACGGGGGCTTCCCGACTACAATGAGCAGTTCTTC
TRBJ2-3 . TRBV7-8 TRBD2 CASSPGLAGASSTDTQYF TGTGCCAGCAGCCCTGGACTAGCGGGGGCCTCTAGCACAGATACGCAGTATTTT
TRBJ2-5 . TRBV5-6 TRBD1 CASSADRLTYQETQYF TGTGCCAGCAGCGCGGACAGGCTGACGTACCAAGAGACCCAGTACTTC
TRBJ2-7 . TRBV29-1 TRBD2 CSVQTSGSYEQYF TGCAGCGTACAGACTAGCGGGAGTTACGAGCAGTACTTC
TRBJ2-1 . TRBV5-5 . CASSWGHLGWFF TGTGCCAGCAGCTGGGGACACCTAGGATGGTTCTTC
TRBJ2-6 . TRBV6-6 . CASSPGAGVANVLTF TGTGCCAGCAGCCCCGGGGCAGGGGTGGCGAACGTCCTGACTTTC
TRBJ2-1 few TRBV29-1 TRBD2 CSVEGLAGGGYNEQFF TGCAGCGTTGAGGGACTAGCGGGGGGCGGCTACAATGAGCAGTTCTTC
TRBJ2-7 . TRBV5-1 TRBD1 CASSSISGGAYEQYF TGCGCCAGCAGCTCAATCTCAGGGGGCGCCTACGAGCAGTACTTC
TRBJ2-5 . TRBV29-1 . CSVEAEYQETQYF TGCAGCGTCGAGGCGGAATACCAAGAGACCCAGTACTTC
TRBJ2-7 . TRBV29-1 TRBD2 CSVVLAGAHEQYF TGCAGCGTTGTCCTAGCGGGAGCCCACGAGCAGTACTTC
TRBJ2-1 . TRBV29-1 TRBD2 CSVEGLAGNEQFF TGCAGCGTTGAGGGACTAGCAGGCAATGAGCAGTTCTTC
TRBJ1-3 . TRBV6-5 TRBD1 CASSYDRERGNTIYF TGTGCCAGCAGTTATGACAGGGAGCGTGGAAACACCATATATTTT
TRBJ2-1 . TRBV28 . CASSHIGLTNEQFF TGTGCCAGCAGTCACATCGGACTGACAAATGAGCAGTTCTTC
TRBJ2-3 . TRBV20-1 . CSARGDQTDTQYF TGCAGTGCTAGAGGGGACCAAACAGATACGCAGTATTTT
TRBJ2-7 . TRBV10-3 . CAISESRSYEQYF TGTGCCATCAGTGAGTCAAGGTCCTACGAGCAGTACTTC
TRBJ2-7 . TRBV19 TRBD1 CASSMNGRGYEQYF TGTGCCAGTAGTATGAACGGCAGGGGGTACGAGCAGTACTTC
TRBJ1-1 . TRBV5-1 TRBD1 CASMGGTRGLGTEAFF TGCGCCAGCATGGGTGGGACTAGGGGGCTGGGCACTGAAGCTTTCTTT
TRBJ2-7 . TRBV29-1 TRBD2 CSVQVPSGSPYLEQYF TGCAGCGTCCAAGTCCCTAGCGGGAGCCCCTACCTCGAGCAGTACTTC
TRBJ2-7 . TRBV30 TRBD1 CAWSVRGQGYERYF TGTGCCTGGAGTGTACGGGGACAGGGGTACGAGCGGTACTTC
TRBJ2-1 . TRBV6-2/TRBV6-3 . CASSPSRVDEQFF TGTGCCAGCAGCCCCTCACGCGTGGATGAGCAGTTCTTC
TRBJ2-1 . TRBV5-6 . CASSFSGKAGFF TGTGCCAGCAGCTTTAGTGGTAAAGCGGGGTTCTTC
TRBJ2-2 . TRBV29-1 . CSAGKGLAITGELFF TGCAGCGCAGGAAAGGGGCTAGCGATCACCGGGGAGCTGTTTTTT
TRBJ1-1 . TRBV27 . CASSFGGSTEAFF TGTGCCAGCAGTTTCGGGGGTTCCACTGAAGCTTTCTTT
TRBJ2-1 . TRBV10-3 TRBD2 CAISEVTSGRAEEQFF TGTGCCATCAGTGAGGTTACTAGCGGGAGGGCCGAGGAGCAGTTCTTC
TRBJ1-2 . TRBV27 . CASSSGGGYTF TGTGCCAGCAGTTCCGGGGGTGGCTACACCTTC
TRBJ1-2 . TRBV27 . CASSLYQGMGYGYTF TGTGCCAGCAGTTTATACCAGGGGATGGGGTATGGCTACACCTTC
TRBJ1-6 few TRBV19 . CASSIDASPLHF TGTGCCAGTAGTATCGACGCTTCACCCCTCCACTTT